This T cell receptor beta chain was sequenced for a study of response to subunit inactivated influenza vaccine. MiXCR, applied by TCRdb to the RT-PCR reads, yields one record per CDR3 protein. The sample records fewer than 750,000 distinct CDR3 sequences, less than 15% being singletons. Trimming took 3 bases from V and 9 from J, leaving 9 bases between them. CDR3 length: 12 amino acids. CDR1 SGHDN and CDR2 FVKESK come from the germline V gene. Study outcomes and limitations: New T cells are recruited in small numbers by each seasonal influenza vaccination, according to the authors' suggestion.

This clonotype was counted between two and nine times. What it recognizes is unknown. The J gene is TRBJ2-1, the V gene TRBV14; D gene unclear. The sample consisted of PBMCs from blood, taken 11 to 12 days after vaccination. The clonotype originates from a man aged 45-65 years who received an inactivated influenza vaccine. The CDR3 DNA reads as TGTGCCAGCAGCCAGCTCTCCGGTGAGCAGTTCTTC. Translated, it gives CASSQLSGEQFF.